This T cell receptor beta chain was obtained from a study of beta chain features in type 1 diabetes (dated by TCRdb to the late 2010s). With regard to the full study: Mean age, gender distribution, total cell number and subset yield did not differ between patients and healthy donors. A total of 100 million to 140 million sorted cells were examined across all samples, and the number of cells per subset was strongly correlated with RNA yield. In the study, TCRB repertoires of sorted circulating CD4+ T cell subsets from recently diagnosed type 1 diabetes patients were compared with those of matched healthy donors. Naive and central memory subsets were obtained from all 28 donors, but regulatory and stem cell-like memory subsets were isolated from only 8 patients and roughly eight healthy donors. Results and caveats for the whole study, not just this receptor: Sequencing cDNA rather than genomic DNA could over-represent highly expressing activated cells, although activation and CD3 levels did not differ between groups. Because small numbers of individuals were included in the HLA sub-analyses, any influence of HLA type on TCRB rearrangement was left unresolved. PCR may preferentially amplify shorter templates, but because patient and control samples were amplified and corrected together, any resulting skew would affect both groups equally. Patients with type 1 diabetes made fewer insertions and deleted more nucleotides at VDJ recombination sites, implying thymic rearrangement abnormalities. In all four CD4+ subsets, TCRB CDR3 length was moderately but significantly shorter in type 1 diabetes patients. Naive, central memory and regulatory TCRB repertoires appeared more similar among patients than among healthy donors.

V was cut back by 7 bases and J by 7 bases, leaving a gap of 10 bases between them. The germline V gene gives CDR1 as MDHEN and CDR2 as SYDVKM. From the cysteine through the phenylalanine, the CDR3 covers 12 amino acids. Only the CDR3 portion is preserved as DNA: 36 bases, with reading frame beginning at the first base. Each donor gave one peripheral blood draw, averaging approximately 0.12 L, which was collected into heparinised tubes. Using a panel that included CD45RO, CCR7, CD25, CD127, CD95 and CD27, naive, central memory, regulatory and stem cell-like memory CD4+ T cells were sorted on a BD FACSAria II. Every sorted population had a purity above 95%. Right away, PBMCs were isolated by Lymphoprep density gradient centrifugation and were stained directly, with no culture step. So that batch effects would be minimized, each experiment stained and sorted samples in pairs, pairing one healthy donor with one patient.

As to this clone: The specificity of this receptor is unknown. No base qualities exist here, and no much larger clone lies one base off it.

The High Capacity cDNA Reverse Transcription Kit was used to reverse transcribe all of the isolated RNA, meaning that expressed TCRB transcripts were what got sequenced. Deep immunoSEQ sequencing was performed on naive, central memory and regulatory T cell samples, with an average of around 3.4 million total reads per sample. Sorted cells were lysed in RLT buffer, and RNA was extracted using DNase-treated RNeasy Micro or Mini kits according to cell number. Each cell subset was processed on its own to prevent cross-contamination, while patient and healthy donor samples were processed together. The immunoSEQ multiplex PCR was used to amplify TCRB sequences from cDNA, yielding 87-bp fragments that span the CDR3 region. Amplicons were sequenced on the Illumina HiSeq platform. As for the authors' bioinformatics: PCR bias was computationally corrected using synthetic template baselines, reads within Hamming distance 2 were collapsed, and singletons that could not be merged were discarded. Reads were aligned to IMGT to assign V, D and J genes, CDR3 length, and insertions or deletions at six rearrangement sites. Within each subset, clonotype counts were normalized to sorted cell number, and only after that were true diversity and Gini coefficients computed with the tcR R package. The overlap coefficient, calculated on TCRB nucleotide sequences, was used to quantify repertoire sharing. Out-of-frame TCRB sequences from naive cells were analyzed as a proxy for the pre-selection repertoire. In its TCRdb copy, this immuneACCESS table keeps in-frame sequences only and misses some clones. Where compared with another copy, unresolved V genes explain less than half of these, and the others have no known cause. That table supplies the V and J calls and clone size; D and trimming were determined from the DNA. Counted in this sample were approximately 470,000 clones; about 30% of them appeared once. The ten largest make up around 0.065% of the sample.

The origin of this receptor is a man between 18 and 29 years old in good health. Sequencing used naive CD4+ T cells from blood. The cell subset or site label, as the study defines it: true naive CD4+ T cells. This chain is built from TRBV28 and TRBJ2-2; the D gene is perhaps TRBD2, from 5 matching bases. CDR3 loop: CASTRAGGELFF. The DNA is as follows: TGTGCCAGCACCCGGGCGGGCGGGGAGCTGTTTTTT.